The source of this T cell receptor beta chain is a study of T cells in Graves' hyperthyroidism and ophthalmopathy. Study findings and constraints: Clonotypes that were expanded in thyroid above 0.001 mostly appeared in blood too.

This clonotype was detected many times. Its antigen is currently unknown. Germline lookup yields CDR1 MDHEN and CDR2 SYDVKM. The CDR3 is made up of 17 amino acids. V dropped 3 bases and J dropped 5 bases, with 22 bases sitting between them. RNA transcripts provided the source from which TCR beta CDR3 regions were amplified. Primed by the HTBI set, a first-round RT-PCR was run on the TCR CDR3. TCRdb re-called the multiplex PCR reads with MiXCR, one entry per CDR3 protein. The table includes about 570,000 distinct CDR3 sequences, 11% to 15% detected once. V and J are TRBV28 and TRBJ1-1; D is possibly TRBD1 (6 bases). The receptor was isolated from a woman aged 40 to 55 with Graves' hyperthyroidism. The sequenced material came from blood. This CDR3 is CASSFSNKRWGLTEAFF. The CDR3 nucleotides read TGTGCCAGCAGTTTTTCAAATAAAAGGTGGGGGCTTACTGAAGCTTTCTTT.